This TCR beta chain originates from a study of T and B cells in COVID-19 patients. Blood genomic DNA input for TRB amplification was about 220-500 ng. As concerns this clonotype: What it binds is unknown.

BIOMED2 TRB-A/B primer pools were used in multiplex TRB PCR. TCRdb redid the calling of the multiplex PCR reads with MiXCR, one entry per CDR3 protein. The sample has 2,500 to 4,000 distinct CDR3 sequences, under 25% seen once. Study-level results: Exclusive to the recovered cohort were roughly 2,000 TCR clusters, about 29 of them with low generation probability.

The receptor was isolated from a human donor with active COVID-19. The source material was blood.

CDR3 coding DNA: TGTGCCAGCAGCTTAAGGGGTAGCGCGGGACAGCACTCCTACGAGCAGTACTTC. Residues: CASSLRGSAGQHSYEQYF. The chain combines TRBV7-9 with TRBJ2-7, with a weak D call TRBD1 (7 bases). From germline, CDR1 is SEHNR and CDR2 FQNEAQ (reference sequence). This CDR3 is 18 amino acids long. Deletions cut 2 bases from V and 0 bases from J, with 20 bases between. Variable domain in full (rest from reference TRBV7-9 and TRBJ2-7): DTGVSQNPRHKITKRGQNVTFRCDPISEHNRLYWYRQTLGQGPEFLTYFQNEAQLEKSRLLSDRFSAERPKGSFSTLEIQRTEQGDSAMYLCASSLRGSAGQHSYEQYFGPGTRLTVT.